Reported below is one T cell receptor (beta chain). Per the study methods: Amplification from reference gene primers served as the basis for estimated nucleated cell counts. TCRdb's copy holds only in-frame clones and misses some; the assay was immunoSEQ multiplex PCR. The DNA was the basis for D and trimming; V, J and clone size are from that table. The repertoire holds hundreds of thousands of clones, with 80% to 90% as singletons. Germline CDR1 reads KGHDR; CDR2 reads SFDVKD. The CDR3 is 13 amino acids. V lost 9 bases, J lost 5 bases, and 15 bases lay in between. This record comes from a study of blood T cell repertoires in COVID-19. Study overall: The United States, Italy and Spain supplied acute and convalescent COVID-19 samples. T cells, B-cell-depleted T cells, or PBMCs supplied cDNA or gDNA.

The sample consisted of peripheral blood. The receptor was isolated from a woman younger than 45 with COVID-19, enrolled during active disease. This sequence joins TRBV24-1 and TRBJ2-5, with D perhaps TRBD1 (6 bases). The CDR3 bases are TGTGCCACCGCCCCACAGGGCGTGGAGACCCAGTACTTC. The encoded protein is CATAPQGVETQYF.